The source of this T cell receptor (beta chain) is a study of CD8 T cells in ankylosing spondylitis. The V and J ends lost 5 bases and 4 bases respectively, with 10 bases between them. The CDR3 is made up of 13 amino acids. The germline CDR1 and CDR2 sequences are SEHNR and FQNEAQ (reference sequence). One entry per CDR3 protein results from TCRdb running MiXCR on the 5' RACE reads. The sample includes fewer than 550,000 distinct CDR3 sequences, 5.3% of them seen just once. Whole-study findings and limits: Blood of patients with ankylosing spondylitis appeared to be characterized by a TCR beta motif of 8 or 9 highly homologous variants.

This clonotype was recorded many times. Antigen unknown. This receptor was taken from a male donor with ankylosing spondylitis. This chain links TRBV7-9 with TRBJ2-3; D unresolved. The sample comprised blood, either unsorted or a sorted T cell fraction (not recorded which). CDR3 DNA: TGTGCCAGCAGCCCCAACACGGCAGATACGCAGTATTTT. It is translated as CASSPNTADTQYF. The whole variable domain, filled in from reference TRBV7-9 and TRBJ2-3, reads DTGVSQNPRHKITKRGQNVTFRCDPISEHNRLYWYRQTLGQGPEFLTYFQNEAQLEKSRLLSDRFSAERPKGSFSTLEIQRTEQGDSAMYLCASSPNTADTQYFGPGTRLTVL.